This T cell receptor beta chain derives from a study of PD-1 blockade in classical Hodgkin lymphoma. The study's findings and limits: Relapsed/refractory patients reportedly had the lowest baseline TCR diversity, below newly diagnosed patients, who were below healthy donors. The baseline diversity of complete responders showed similarity to that of newly diagnosed patients. Whereas CD4+ TCR diversity had risen significantly by C4D1, CD8+ TCR diversity had not.

V dropped 2 bases and J dropped 2 bases, with 13 bases sitting between them. The CDR3 length is 15 residues. Per germline, CDR1 MNHNS and CDR2 SASEGT. All patients relapsed after autologous stem cell transplantation, and brentuximab vedotin exposure varied. Complete response, partial response or progressive disease was each patient's best response. Profiled with immunoSEQ multiplex PCR; TCRdb holds only in-frame clones, not every one. The sample carries some 150,000 clones, under 85% recorded once. As regards this clone: Its cognate antigen is unknown.

The chain employs TRBV6-1 and TRBJ2-7; tentative D call: TRBD2 (5 bases). The sample in question was peripheral blood mononuclear cells (PBMCs), obtained before the second cycle of nivolumab. The sequence was obtained from a human donor with classical Hodgkin lymphoma. The CDR3 protein is CASSERRASPYEQYF. CDR3 in DNA: TGTGCCAGCAGTGAACGGCGGGCCAGCCCCTACGAGCAGTACTTC.